This T cell receptor (beta chain) was obtained from a study of identical twins. Study-wide points: Insertions ran lower in abundant cord blood beta clonotypes, though not in memory repertoires.

Each CDR3 protein gets one entry after TCRdb re-called the 5' RACE reads with MiXCR. The table includes 1.5 million to 2 million distinct CDR3 sequences, roughly 35% detected once. V lost 10 bases, J lost 0 bases, and 12 bases lay in between. The CDR3 consists of 13 residues. CDR1 is ENHRY and CDR2 is SYGVKD in the germline V gene. This clonotype was seen more than once but under ten times. Its target is not known. The sequenced material came from cord blood. The V and J genes are TRBV10-3 and TRBJ2-5; weak D call: TRBD2 (5 bases). The source of this sequence is a newborn girl in good health. Here the CDR3 DNA reads TGTGCCACTCTCGAGACTAACCAAGAGACCCAGTACTTC. Amino acids: CATLETNQETQYF.